A single T cell receptor beta chain is shown here with its context. Its antigen is unknown. The record has no base qualities; no much larger clone is one base away. As encoded in the germline V gene, CDR1 is MDHEN while CDR2 is SYDVKM. Including cysteine and phenylalanine, the CDR3 has 18 amino acids. CDR3 DNA is the only sequence kept; it has 54 bases, read in frame from the first base. Here V drops 6 bases and J drops 6 bases, and the junction holds 16 bases not matched to any gene. The sample originates from a study of blood T cell repertoires in COVID-19 (dated by TCRdb to 2018 to 2020). Looking at the study overall: Samples covering the acute and convalescent phases of COVID-19 were provided by collaborators in the United States, Italy and Spain. HLA class I and class II types, where available, came from metadata supplied by the sample provider rather than from assay-based typing. Nearly every sample came with metadata listing a de-identified subject ID, COVID-19 status, age in years and sex. The material from the prospective study consisted of cDNA or gDNA derived from T cells, B-cell-depleted T cells, or PBMCs. The samples were drawn from the first 160 participants of the ongoing ImmuneRACE study and from 1,254 subjects provided by 6 global collaborators. The repertoires were made available in a free public database intended to serve as a resource for research on the immune response to SARS-CoV-2. Subjects who had been exposed to COVID-19, were actively infected with it, or had recovered from it provided the deeply sampled blood TCRbeta repertoires that made up the dataset. Beyond this particular receptor, the publication reports: The amount of clinical and demographic metadata varied by source and participant and was provided uncurated.

Enrolling through a virtual design, the prospective study's participants ranged in age from roughly 18 to 89 years and lived across roughly 24 United States geographic areas. Cohort assignment in the prospective study relied on participant-reported clinical history from a screening survey and a study questionnaire. Each participant in the prospective study had whole blood, serum and a nasopharyngeal or oropharyngeal swab collected by mobile phlebotomists. Additional blood draws and questionnaires over a 2-month period could optionally be provided by prospective study participants. Prospective study blood samples were shipped either frozen or at room temperature before DNA extraction. TCRbeta CDR3 regions were amplified from genomic DNA by means of the immunoSEQ Assay, a bias-controlled multiplex PCR. The study's processing was this. The number of nucleated cells in each sample was estimated by amplification of reference gene primers within the assay. Sequence reads were collapsed and filtered to measure the absolute abundance of every unique TCRbeta CDR3 rearrangement. For each sample, productive Simpson clonality was calculated as the square root of Simpson's diversity index over productive rearrangements. TCRdb carries this immuneACCESS record with in-frame sequences only. Its versions omit some clonotypes, under half of them owing to an unresolved V gene in the studies checked, with the rest unexplained. That table is the source of V, J and clone size, and D and trimming were worked out from the DNA. The sample contains 400,000 to 550,000 clones, about 85% of them found a single time. Under 2% of the sample goes to the ten largest clones.

The material sequenced was PBMCs or T cells enriched from blood (not recorded which). This sequence uses TRBV28 and TRBJ2-2; TRBD1 matches 10 bases in the middle. The TCR originated in a woman aged 18-29 years with acute COVID-19. The DNA sequence is as follows: TGTGCCAGCAGATCCTCGGGTGGGACAGGGGATAATTCCGGGGAGCTGTTTTTT. It specifies CASRSSGGTGDNSGELFF.